These 24 T cell receptor beta chains came from one sample sequenced in a study of identical twins. TCRdb independently ran MiXCR on the 5' RACE reads; one entry per CDR3 protein. The table lists 500,000 or so distinct CDR3 sequences, 14% of them singletons. The same sample was also studied in work on yellow fever vaccine responses in identical twins.

The sample taken for sequencing was CD4+ T cells sorted from blood. Receptors were obtained from a woman under 30 in good health.

This clonotype was detected a few times. The chain combines TRBV6-5 with TRBJ2-5, with TRBD1 matching over 7 bases. The CDR3 has 14 amino acids. V dropped 1 base and J dropped 5; count of bases not matched to a gene: 4. CDR1 is MNHEY and CDR2 is SVGAGI in the germline V gene. The CDR3 sequence is CASSYLGGKETQYF. The CDR3 bases are TGTGCCAGCAGTTACTTAGGGGGCAAGGAGACCCAGTACTTC.

The chain is built from TRBV30 and TRBJ1-5; D gene unclear. The CDR3 consists of 15 residues. Germline V gene data show CDR1 as GTSNPN and CDR2 as SVGIG (reference sequence). V gave up 4 bases and J gave up 6 bases, with 19 bases separating them. The DNA of the CDR3 is TGTGCCTGGACCCCTGGACGGGCGGTAGGTCAGCCCCAGCATTTT. Translated: CAWTPGRAVGQPQHF.

This clonotype was detected many times. The rearrangement uses TRBV15 and TRBJ2-1, with 11 nucleotides matching TRBD2. CDR3 length: 17 residues. V dropped 0 bases and J dropped 4; count of bases not matched to a gene: 5. In germline, CDR1 is LNHNV, CDR2 YYDKDF (reference sequence). CDR3 sequence (DNA): TGTGCCACCAGCAGAGATCTTAGCGGGGGGGTTTACAATGAGCAGTTCTTC. Protein product: CATSRDLSGGVYNEQFF.

This clonotype was seen a handful of times. This chain connects TRBV13 to TRBJ2-1; 7 bases map to TRBD2. Germline V gene sequence: CDR1 PRHDT, CDR2 FYEKMQ (reference sequence). J lost 5 bases, V lost 3 bases, and 16 bases had no gene match. The CDR3 loop spans 18 amino acids. The CDR3 region is CASSFTPHGLGLNNEQFF. For the CDR3, the DNA is TGTGCCAGCAGCTTTACCCCCCATGGACTGGGACTAAACAATGAGCAGTTCTTC.

The V and J genes are TRBV20-1 and TRBJ2-2, with a weak D call TRBD2 (6 bases). This CDR3 region has 13 residues. In germline, CDR1 is DFQATT, CDR2 SNEGSKA (reference sequence). Trimming pared 6 bases from V and 4 bases from J, leaving 12 bases between. CDR3 sequence reads: CSAPGLFTGELFF. CDR3 in DNA: TGCAGTGCGCCGGGACTTTTCACCGGGGAGCTGTTTTTT.

V gene TRBV27 combines with J gene TRBJ2-2, with 10 bases lining up with TRBD1. CDR3 length equals 15 residues. The junction had 6 bases not matched to a gene; V was cut back by 6 bases and J by 5 bases. The V gene's germline CDR1 is MNHEY and CDR2 SMNVEV (reference sequence). The CDR3 DNA reads as TGTGCCAGCAGAGGGACAGGGGTGTTGACCGGGGAGCTGTTTTTT. Translation: CASRGTGVLTGELFF.

The rearrangement uses TRBV6-1 and TRBJ2-3, with a possible D match to TRBD1 (5 bases). Between the trimmed V and J ends, which lost 5 bases and 4 bases, there was a span of 22 bases. The CDR3 covers 17 residues. Looked up from germline, CDR1 is MNHNS and CDR2 is SASEGT. The CDR3: CASSTNLQELNPDTQYF. CDR3 coding DNA: TGTGCCAGCAGTACAAACTTACAGGAGCTCAACCCAGATACGCAGTATTTT.

The sample holds a few counts of this clonotype. V and J are TRBV20-1 and TRBJ2-7; D possibly corresponds to TRBD1 (5 bases). Per the germline V gene, CDR1 is DFQATT and CDR2 is SNEGSKA (reference sequence). V gave up 4 bases and J gave up 3 bases, with 22 bases separating them. CDR3 length equals 16 residues. This chain's CDR3 is CSAMGHDLDQLYEQYF. The CDR3 region has the DNA TGCAGTGCTATGGGGCACGACCTCGATCAACTCTACGAGCAGTACTTC.

The J gene is TRBJ2-7, the V gene TRBV6-5; 8 nucleotides agree with TRBD1. The CDR3 sequence is 14 residues long. Germline CDR1 is MNHEY and CDR2 is SVGAGI. The V segment lost 1 base and the J segment 5 bases; nucleotides outside the gene matches: 4. The CDR3 region is CASSYLTGVNEQYF. The CDR3 DNA follows: TGTGCCAGCAGTTACTTGACAGGGGTCAACGAGCAGTACTTC.

This clonotype was observed a few times. This chain joins TRBV4-3 and TRBJ2-7, with TRBD2 matching 9 bases. V was pared by 6 bases and J by 6 bases, with 15 bases of the junction left unmatched. Germline CDR1 reads LGHNA; CDR2 reads YSLEER. CDR3 length: 16 amino acids. The CDR3 region is CASSLRASGDLGEQYF. DNA of the CDR3: TGCGCCAGCAGTCTGAGGGCTAGCGGGGACCTTGGCGAGCAGTACTTC.

The J gene is TRBJ2-5, the V gene TRBV10-3; 7 nucleotides align to TRBD1. The CDR3 consists of 15 residues. The trim removed 4 bases at V and 4 bases at J, leaving 9 bases unmatched. Per germline, CDR1 ENHRY and CDR2 SYGVKD. CDR3 in amino acids: CAISGGTELGETQYF. The CDR3 coding sequence is TGTGCCATCAGTGGGGGGACAGAGCTGGGAGAGACCCAGTACTTC.

This clonotype has ten or more counts. The chain combines TRBV25-1 with TRBJ1-1; tentative D call: TRBD1 (6 bases). The CDR3 length is 13 residues. V lost 4 bases, J lost 4 bases, and 10 bases lay in between. Per germline, CDR1 MGHDK and CDR2 SYGVNS. For the CDR3, the DNA is TGTGCCAGCAGTGCGCAGGGGCTCACTGAAGCTTTCTTT. It yields the protein CASSAQGLTEAFF. Based on the CDR3 plus reference TRBV25-1 and TRBJ1-1, the full variable domain is EADIYQTPRYLVIGTGKKITLECSQTMGHDKMYWYQQDPGMELHLIHYSYGVNSTEKGDLSSESTVSRIRTEHFPLTLESARPSHTSQYLCASSAQGLTEAFFGQGTRLTVV.

The genes are TRBV2 and TRBJ2-5, with unresolved D. Germline CDR1 is SNHLY and CDR2 is FYNNEI. The V end lost 5 bases, the J end lost 3 bases, and 13 bases lay between the germline ends. The CDR3 is made up of 14 amino acids. The CDR3 nucleotides are TGTGCCAGCAGTTCAAAGTCGGCCGAAGAGACCCAGTACTTC. Translated: CASSSKSAEETQYF.

The CDR3 bases are TGTGCCAGCAGACCCTCCCGGGGGACTGACGGGGAGCTGTTTTTT. Amino acids: CASRPSRGTDGELFF. The chain couples TRBV13 to TRBJ2-2, with D possibly being TRBD2 (6 bases). Trimming took off 6 bases at V and 7 bases at J, with 18 bases between the two ends. CDR3 length: 15 residues. Germline V gene lookup returns CDR1 PRHDT and CDR2 FYEKMQ (reference sequence).

This clonotype was detected only a few times. This chain links TRBV20-1 with TRBJ2-7; 7 nucleotides line up with TRBD1. The CDR3 runs 15 residues. V shed 1 base, J shed 4 bases, and the junction held 10 bases outside the gene matches. CDR1 and CDR2 (germline): DFQATT, SNEGSKA (reference sequence). Here the CDR3 reads CSARGQYRGMYEQYF. As DNA, the CDR3 is TGCAGTGCTAGAGGGCAATACAGGGGTATGTACGAGCAGTACTTC.

This chain links TRBV6-5 with TRBJ2-2; 8 bases line up with TRBD2. Germline CDR1 reads MNHEY; CDR2 reads SVGAGI. V was clipped by 2 bases and J by 5 bases; unmatched bases: 4. The CDR3 sequence is 15 residues long. CDR3 region: CASSYTGGRTGELFF. The CDR3 DNA reads as TGTGCCAGCAGTTACACGGGGGGGCGAACCGGGGAGCTGTTTTTT.

This sequence joins TRBV29-1 and TRBJ2-3, with 8 bases fitting TRBD1. CDR1 SQVTM and CDR2 ANQGSEA come from the germline V gene. Trimming cost V 6 bases and J 1 base; bases outside gene matches: 9. The CDR3 runs to 15 residues. The CDR3 loop reads CSVAGQGRGTDTQYF. For the CDR3, the DNA is TGCAGCGTCGCTGGACAGGGCAGAGGCACAGATACGCAGTATTTT.

This clonotype was observed a few times. The chain recombines TRBV6-2 or TRBV6-3 with TRBJ1-5; D may be TRBD1 (5 bases). This CDR3 has 20 amino acids. Germline assignment: CDR1 MNHEY and CDR2 SVGEGT. Trimming removed 8 bases from V and 2 bases from J, with 31 bases in between. The CDR3 bases are TGTGCCAGCGGAGGGCCGGAGGGCTCTCACCCGACAGATGGCAATCAGCCCCAGCATTTT. Its protein is CASGGPEGSHPTDGNQPQHF.

The chain couples TRBV28 to TRBJ2-3; D may be TRBD1 (6 bases). Trimming removed 3 bases at V and 7 bases at J, with 14 bases between. CDR1 and CDR2 from the germline V gene are MDHEN and SYDVKM. This CDR3 is built from 14 residues. In nucleotides, the CDR3 is TGTGCCAGCAGTTTCCGGGACACACTAAATACGCAGTATTTT. This sequence encodes CASSFRDTLNTQYF.

The J gene is TRBJ1-2, the V gene TRBV12-3 or TRBV12-4; tentative D call: TRBD1 (5 bases). V lost 1 base to trimming and J lost 6 bases, with 12 bases between them. This CDR3 has 14 amino acids. As DNA, the CDR3 is TGTGCCAGCAGTTTAGGAGGGACCCTCCATGGCTACACCTTC. This gives the protein CASSLGGTLHGYTF.

The table lists this clonotype with a few counts. The DNA of the CDR3 is TGTGCCAGCACCCAAGGACAGGGGAAGCCCGGGGAGCTGTTTTTT. This encodes CASTQGQGKPGELFF. The chain joins TRBV7-9 to TRBJ2-2; 9 bases match TRBD1. The V segment lost 7 bases and the J segment 6 bases; nucleotides outside the gene matches: 9. Germline V CDR1 and CDR2: SEHNR, FQNEAQ (reference sequence). The CDR3 sequence is 15 residues long.

This clonotype was seen at least ten times. Sequence at one end of the junction differs from germline and may be a read error. This chain connects TRBV5-1 to TRBJ2-3, with D hard to call. From germline, CDR1 is SGHRS and CDR2 YFSETQ. CDR3 length: 13 residues. CDR3 DNA: TGTGCCAGCAGCTTAGGCTACACAGATACGCAGTATTTT. This sequence encodes CASSLGYTDTQYF. Full variable domain (rest looked up from reference TRBV5-1 and TRBJ2-3): KAGVTQTPRYLIKTRGQQVTLSCSPISGHRSVSWYQQTPGQGLQFLFEYFSETQRNKGNFPGRFSGRQFSNSRSEMNVSTLELGDSALYLCASSLGYTDTQYFGPGTRLTVL.

In its sample, this clonotype was seen a few times. V usage is TRBV6-5 and J usage is TRBJ1-2; D unresolved. The CDR3 runs 13 residues. V was clipped by 4 bases and J by 1 base, with 7 bases between them. Germline loops: CDR1 MNHEY, CDR2 SVGAGI. CDR3 sequence reads: CASSSQNNYGYTF. In nucleotides, the CDR3 is TGTGCCAGCAGTTCACAGAATAACTATGGCTACACCTTC.

V is TRBV20-1 and J is TRBJ2-5; tentative D call: TRBD2 (6 bases). The germline V gene encodes CDR1 DFQATT and CDR2 SNEGSKA (reference sequence). The length of the CDR3 is 12 residues. The V and J ends lost 5 bases and 7 bases respectively, with 14 bases between them. CDR3 in amino acids: CSASRDEGTQYF. CDR3 DNA: TGCAGTGCTTCGCGGGATGAAGGGACCCAGTACTTC.